A selection of T cell receptor beta chains follows, all from one sample in a study of T cell responses to AZD1222 COVID-19 vaccine. Profiling relied on immunoSEQ multiplex PCR, and the TCRdb table lists in-frame clones only, not all of them. The data hold some 120,000 clones, with around 87% observed a single time. The input for sequencing was peripheral blood, taken 28 days after the second AZD1222 dose. The receptors here all came from an adult who received the AZD1222 COVID-19 vaccine. The CDR3 runs from the conserved cysteine through the conserved F or W. The order of the fields is V gene, D gene, clone size, J gene, CDR3 protein, CDR3 DNA. The D gene is left open where the match is weak. A clone size is listed for some rows: how often the clone was seen (once, few, many), or a class if it is expanded.

v_call: TRBV7-2; d_call: NA; clone_size: NA; j_call: TRBJ1-5; cdr3_aa: CASSLGSQPQHF; cdr3_nt: TGTGCCAGCAGCTTAGGTAGTCAGCCCCAGCATTTT
v_call: TRBV7-9; d_call: NA; clone_size: NA; j_call: TRBJ1-4; cdr3_aa: CASSGKAEKLFF; cdr3_nt: TGTGCAAGCTCCGGGAAAGCTGAAAAACTGTTTTTT
v_call: TRBV6-5; d_call: TRBD1; clone_size: NA; j_call: TRBJ1-2; cdr3_aa: CASSIWDRGNYGYTF; cdr3_nt: TGTGCCAGCAGTATTTGGGACAGGGGGAACTATGGCTACACCTTC
v_call: TRBV2; d_call: NA; clone_size: once; j_call: TRBJ1-5; cdr3_aa: CASRLREGQPQHF; cdr3_nt: TGTGCCAGCAGACTACGGGAGGGTCAGCCCCAGCATTTT
v_call: TRBV10-1; d_call: NA; clone_size: NA; j_call: TRBJ1-4; cdr3_aa: CASSESGSEKLFF; cdr3_nt: TGCGCCAGCAGTGAGTCTGGGTCGGAAAAACTGTTTTTT
v_call: TRBV6-1; d_call: TRBD1; clone_size: NA; j_call: TRBJ1-2; cdr3_aa: CASSETAGGSYGYTF; cdr3_nt: TGTGCCAGCAGTGAAACGGCAGGGGGGAGTTATGGCTACACCTTC
v_call: TRBV7-9; d_call: NA; clone_size: once; j_call: TRBJ2-5; cdr3_aa: CASLLGSGGTQETQYF; cdr3_nt: TGTGCCAGCCTACTCGGGTCCGGGGGCACCCAAGAGACCCAGTACTTC
v_call: TRBV28; d_call: NA; clone_size: NA; j_call: TRBJ1-2; cdr3_aa: CASSLFGGYGYTF; cdr3_nt: TGTGCCAGCAGTTTATTCGGGGGCTATGGCTACACCTTC
v_call: TRBV10-1; d_call: NA; clone_size: once; j_call: TRBJ1-1; cdr3_aa: CASSQLMNTEAFF; cdr3_nt: TGCGCCAGCAGTCAGTTAATGAACACTGAAGCTTTCTTT
v_call: TRBV10-3; d_call: TRBD1; clone_size: NA; j_call: TRBJ1-2; cdr3_aa: CAISAGQGDYGYTF; cdr3_nt: TGTGCCATCAGTGCTGGACAGGGGGACTATGGCTACACCTTC
v_call: TRBV19; d_call: NA; clone_size: NA; j_call: TRBJ1-5; cdr3_aa: CASSIEASQPQHF; cdr3_nt: TGTGCCAGTAGTATCGAGGCGAGCCAGCCCCAGCATTTT